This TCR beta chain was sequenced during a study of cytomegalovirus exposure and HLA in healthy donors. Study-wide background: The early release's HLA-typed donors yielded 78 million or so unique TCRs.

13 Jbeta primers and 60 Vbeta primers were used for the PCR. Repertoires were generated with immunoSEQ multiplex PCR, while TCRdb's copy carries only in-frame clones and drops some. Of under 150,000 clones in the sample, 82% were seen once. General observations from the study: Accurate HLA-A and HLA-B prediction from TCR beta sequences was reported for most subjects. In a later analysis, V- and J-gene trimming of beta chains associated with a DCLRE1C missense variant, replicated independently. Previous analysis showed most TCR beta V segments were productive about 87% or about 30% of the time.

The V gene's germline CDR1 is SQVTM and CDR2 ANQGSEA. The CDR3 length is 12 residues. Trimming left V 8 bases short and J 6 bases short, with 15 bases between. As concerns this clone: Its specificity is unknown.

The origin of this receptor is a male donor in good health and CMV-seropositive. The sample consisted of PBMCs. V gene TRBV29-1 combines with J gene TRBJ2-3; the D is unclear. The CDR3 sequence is CSMIESPDTQYF. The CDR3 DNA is TGCAGCATGATCGAGTCGCCCGATACGCAGTATTTT.